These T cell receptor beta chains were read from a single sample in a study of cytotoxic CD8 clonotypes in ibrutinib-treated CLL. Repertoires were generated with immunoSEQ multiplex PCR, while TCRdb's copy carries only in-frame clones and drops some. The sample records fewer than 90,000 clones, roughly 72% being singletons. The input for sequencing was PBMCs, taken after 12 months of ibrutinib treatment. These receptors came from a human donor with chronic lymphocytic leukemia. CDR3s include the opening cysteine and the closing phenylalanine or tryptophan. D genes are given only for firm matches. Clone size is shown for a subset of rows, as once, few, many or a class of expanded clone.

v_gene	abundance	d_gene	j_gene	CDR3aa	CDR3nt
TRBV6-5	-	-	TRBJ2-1	CASSQTETYNEQFF	TGTGCCAGCAGTCAGACTGAGACCTACAATGAGCAGTTCTTC
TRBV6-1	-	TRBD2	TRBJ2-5	CASSDGGGQETQYF	TGTGCCAGCAGTGACGGGGGGGGGCAAGAGACCCAGTACTTC
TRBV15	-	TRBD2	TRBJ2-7	CATSRDIGWEGILNEQYF	TGTGCCACCAGCAGAGATATAGGGTGGGAGGGGATACTCAACGAGCAGTACTTC
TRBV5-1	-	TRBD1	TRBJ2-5	CASSFGQGQETQYF	TGCGCCAGCAGCTTCGGACAGGGACAAGAGACCCAGTACTTC
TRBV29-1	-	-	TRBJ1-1	CSVSGTSEAFF	TGCAGCGTTTCGGGGACTTCTGAAGCTTTCTTT
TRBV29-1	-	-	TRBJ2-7	CSAAGAGDRYEQYF	TGCAGCGCCGCGGGGGCGGGGGACCGCTACGAGCAGTACTTC
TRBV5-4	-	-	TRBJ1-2	CASSSRFRGANYGYTF	TGTGCCAGCAGCTCCCGGTTTAGGGGCGCTAACTATGGCTACACCTTC
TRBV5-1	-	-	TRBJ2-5	CASSLSRGMLETQYF	TGCGCCAGCAGCTTGTCCAGGGGCATGCTAGAGACCCAGTACTTC
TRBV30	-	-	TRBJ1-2	CAWTVLKTGPYGYTF	TGTGCCTGGACGGTCCTGAAAACAGGTCCCTATGGCTACACCTTC
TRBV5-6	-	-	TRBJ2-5	CASSLVHNLQETQYF	TGTGCCAGCAGCTTGGTTCACAATTTACAAGAGACCCAGTACTTC
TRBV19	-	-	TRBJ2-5	CASSIGRDGQETQYF	TGTGCCAGTAGTATTGGTCGGGACGGTCAAGAGACCCAGTACTTC
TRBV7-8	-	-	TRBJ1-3	CASSLSSGGNTIYF	TGTGCCAGCAGCTTATCGAGCGGTGGAAACACCATATATTTT
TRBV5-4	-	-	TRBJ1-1	CASSLASVTSTEAFF	TGTGCCAGCAGCTTGGCGTCGGTTACGTCCACTGAAGCTTTCTTT
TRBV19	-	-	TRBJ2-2	CASSIMASNTGELFF	TGTGCCAGTAGTATAATGGCGTCTAACACCGGGGAGCTGTTTTTT
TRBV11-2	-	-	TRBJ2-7	CASSLPPDTPPLYEQYF	TGTGCCAGCAGCTTACCGCCGGACACCCCCCCCCTTTACGAGCAGTACTTC
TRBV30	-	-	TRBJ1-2	CAWSRMGDGYTF	TGTGCCTGGAGTCGGATGGGAGATGGCTACACCTTC
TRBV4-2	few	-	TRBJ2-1	CASSQAGGRNEQFF	TGTGCCAGCAGCCAAGCGGGCGGTAGGAATGAGCAGTTCTTC
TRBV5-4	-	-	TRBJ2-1	CASSPTSGPSFF	TGTGCCAGCAGCCCCACCTCCGGGCCCTCGTTCTTC
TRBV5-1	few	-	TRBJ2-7	CASSWDSYEQYF	TGCGCCAGCAGCTGGGACTCCTACGAGCAGTACTTC
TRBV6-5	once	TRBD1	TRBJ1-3	CASSYADRAGNTIYF	TGTGCCAGCAGTTACGCCGACAGGGCCGGAAACACCATATATTTT
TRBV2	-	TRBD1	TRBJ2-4	CASRRDGTGKAKNIQYF	TGTGCCAGCCGGAGGGACGGGACAGGGAAAGCCAAAAACATTCAGTACTTC
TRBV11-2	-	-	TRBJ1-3	CASSLDSGQIGNTIYF	TGTGCCAGCAGCTTAGATAGCGGACAGATTGGAAACACCATATATTTT
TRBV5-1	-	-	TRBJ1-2	CASSLGLYGYTF	TGCGCCAGCAGCTTAGGTCTCTATGGCTACACCTTC
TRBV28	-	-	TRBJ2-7	CATKGAGTYEQYF	TGTGCCACCAAAGGTGCGGGTACCTACGAGCAGTACTTC
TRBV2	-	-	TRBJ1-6	CASSAQGSYNSPLHF	TGTGCCAGCAGTGCCCAGGGCTCCTATAATTCACCCCTCCACTTT
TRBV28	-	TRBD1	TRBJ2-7	CASRTGGSTYEQYF	TGTGCCAGCCGGACAGGGGGCTCTACTTACGAGCAGTACTTC